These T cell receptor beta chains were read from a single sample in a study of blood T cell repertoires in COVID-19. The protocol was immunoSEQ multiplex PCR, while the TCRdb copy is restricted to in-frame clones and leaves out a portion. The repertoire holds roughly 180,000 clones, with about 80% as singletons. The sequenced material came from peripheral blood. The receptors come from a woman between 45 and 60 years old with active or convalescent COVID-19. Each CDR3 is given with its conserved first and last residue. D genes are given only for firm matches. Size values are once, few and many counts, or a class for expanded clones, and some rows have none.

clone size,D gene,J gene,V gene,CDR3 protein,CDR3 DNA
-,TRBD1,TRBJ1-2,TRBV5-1,CASSLMTGGGGGYTF,TGCGCCAGCAGCCTCATGACAGGGGGCGGGGGAGGCTACACCTTC
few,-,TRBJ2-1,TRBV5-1,CASSSNQGGYNEQFF,TGCGCCAGCAGCTCAAACCAGGGGGGCTACAATGAGCAGTTCTTC
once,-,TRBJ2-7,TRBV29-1,CSVVREYEQYF,TGCAGCGTTGTAAGAGAGTACGAGCAGTACTTC
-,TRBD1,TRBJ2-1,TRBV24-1,CATSHDRAHEQFF,TGTGCCACCTCACATGACAGGGCTCATGAGCAGTTCTTC
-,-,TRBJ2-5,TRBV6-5,CASSYGATSETQYF,TGTGCCAGCAGTTACGGGGCGACCTCGGAGACCCAGTACTTC
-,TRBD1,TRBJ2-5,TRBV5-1,CASSLGLTGEGETQYF,TGCGCCAGCAGCTTGGGATTGACAGGGGAAGGGGAGACCCAGTACTTC
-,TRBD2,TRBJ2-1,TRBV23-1,CASSQSVLAGTSYNEQFF,TGCGCCAGCAGTCAATCGGTACTAGCGGGGACCTCCTACAATGAGCAGTTCTTC
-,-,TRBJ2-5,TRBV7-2,CASSGGFREETQYF,TGTGCCAGCAGCGGGGGGTTTAGGGAGGAGACCCAGTACTTC
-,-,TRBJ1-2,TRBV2,CASRPGRANYGYTF,TGTGCCAGCAGACCAGGGCGAGCTAACTATGGCTACACCTTC
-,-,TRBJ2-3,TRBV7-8,CASSLDSGTSTDTQYF,TGTGCCAGCAGCTTGGACTCCGGGACTAGCACAGATACGCAGTATTTT
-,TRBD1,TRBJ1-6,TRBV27,CASSFRVGQTNSPLHF,TGTGCCAGCAGTTTCCGAGTGGGACAGACAAATTCACCCCTCCACTTT
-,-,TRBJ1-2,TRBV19,CASSIRVRGPNYGYTF,TGTGCCAGTAGTATAAGAGTGCGGGGCCCTAACTATGGCTACACCTTC
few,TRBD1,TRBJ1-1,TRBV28,CASSQGGTGGTEAFF,TGTGCCAGCAGTCAAGGGGGGACAGGGGGCACTGAAGCTTTCTTT
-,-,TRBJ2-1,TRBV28,CASSSGPSGEQFF,TGTGCCAGCAGTTCCGGTCCGAGCGGTGAGCAGTTCTTC
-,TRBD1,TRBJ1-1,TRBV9,CASSSARQGGNTEAFF,TGTGCCAGCAGCTCCGCCCGACAGGGGGGGAACACTGAAGCTTTCTTT
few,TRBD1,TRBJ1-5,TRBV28,CASSKLTGGNQPQHF,TGTGCCAGCAGCAAACTCACAGGGGGAAATCAGCCCCAGCATTTT
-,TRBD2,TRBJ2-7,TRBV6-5,CATQSLAGSYEQYF,TGTGCCACCCAATCCCTAGCGGGGTCCTACGAGCAGTACTTC
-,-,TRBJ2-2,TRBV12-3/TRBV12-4,CASSYAGELFF,TGTGCCAGCTCCTACGCCGGGGAGCTGTTTTTT
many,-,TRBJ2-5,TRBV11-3,CASSLGGVQETQYF,TGTGCCAGCAGCTTAGGGGGGGTCCAAGAGACCCAGTACTTC
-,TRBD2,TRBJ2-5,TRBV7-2,CASSRRTSGGAETQYF,TGTGCCAGCAGCCGGAGGACTAGCGGGGGGGCTGAGACCCAGTACTTC
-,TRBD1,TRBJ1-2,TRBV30,CAWSWGQGASNYGYTF,TGTGCCTGGAGTTGGGGACAGGGGGCCAGTAACTATGGCTACACCTTC
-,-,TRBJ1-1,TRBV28,CATMSRGNTEAFF,TGTGCCACCATGAGTCGGGGGAACACTGAAGCTTTCTTT
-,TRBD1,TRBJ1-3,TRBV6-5,CASSYGGTGTGNTIYF,TGTGCCAGCAGTTACGGGGGGACAGGGACTGGAAACACCATATATTTT
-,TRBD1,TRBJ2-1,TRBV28,CASSRTGFDEQFF,TGTGCCAGCAGTCGGACAGGGTTCGATGAGCAGTTCTTC